The source of this T cell receptor (beta chain) is a study of molecular identifiers for immune sequencing clone quantification. Sorting was used to obtain naive CD8 T cells (CD8+CD4-CCR7+CD45RA+). Overall study findings and caveats: Clones with over 20 RNA copies captured over 97% of effector molecules but under 1% of naive ones.

TCRdb processed the PCR reads anew with MiXCR; each CDR3 protein has one entry. Of tens of thousands of distinct CDR3 sequences listed, approximately 17% are singletons. The germline V gene encodes CDR1 MNHEY and CDR2 SMNVEV (reference sequence). With 5 bases clipped from V and 0 bases from J, the junction kept 9 bases outside the gene matches. The CDR3 is 17 residues long. This clonotype appeared many times. Its antigen is as yet unknown. This rearrangement joins TRBV27 to TRBJ2-3, with 9 bases matching TRBD2. Sequencing used naive CD8+ T cells from blood, with Jurkat cell RNA spiked in. The subset was: FACS-sorted CD8+CD4-CCR7+CD45RA+ naive T cells. This receptor was obtained from a human donor in good health. Some libraries in this study had Jurkat cell RNA spiked in. The CDR3 reads CASSILRLAASTDTQYF. CDR3 in DNA: TGTGCCAGCAGTATACTAAGACTAGCGGCTAGCACAGATACGCAGTATTTT.